Listed here are 8 T cell receptor beta chains from one sample, sequenced in a study of blood T cell repertoires in COVID-19. Assay: immunoSEQ multiplex PCR; the TCRdb copy retains only in-frame clones and omits some. In the table there are around 92,000 clones, about 84% of which are singletons. The sample taken for sequencing was peripheral blood. These receptors were taken from a human donor in a cohort sampled during active COVID-19.

V and J are TRBV11-2 and TRBJ2-7; 8 bases align to TRBD1. Germline V gives CDR1 SGHAT, CDR2 FQNNGV. After removal of 3 bases from V and 3 bases from J, the junction contained 1 base not matched to a gene. This CDR3 has 13 residues. The CDR3 is CASSLGQDYEQYF. CDR3 bases: TGTGCCAGCAGCTTGGGACAGGACTACGAGCAGTACTTC.

This clone was seen a single time. The rearrangement uses TRBV5-1 and TRBJ1-6; TRBD1 might be the D (5 bases). The CDR3 has 14 amino acids. Per the germline V gene, CDR1 is SGHRS and CDR2 is YFSETQ. The ends were cut back, 0 bases at V and 7 bases at J, with 8 bases in the middle. DNA for the CDR3: TGCGCCAGCAGCTTGGGACAGCCAAATTCACCCCTCCACTTT. Residues: CASSLGQPNSPLHF.

The chain has TRBV29-1 and TRBJ2-7; no definite D call. CDR1 is SQVTM and CDR2 is ANQGSEA in the germline V gene. V dropped 8 bases and J dropped 6 bases, with 17 bases sitting between them. The CDR3 is 12 residues long. The CDR3 DNA follows: TGCAGCACGAGGCTCTGGATAGTCGAGCAGTACTTC. Translated, it gives CSTRLWIVEQYF.

Ten or more counts support this clone. This sequence joins TRBV6-2 or TRBV6-3 and TRBJ2-3; 10 bases map to TRBD2. Losses at the gene ends were 3 bases for V and 0 bases for J; bases not matched to a gene: 9. This CDR3 is built from 18 residues. Germline V gene sequence: CDR1 MNHEY, CDR2 SVGEGT. CDR3 residues: CASSYELAGVSSTDTQYF. Here the CDR3 DNA reads TGTGCCAGCAGTTATGAGCTAGCGGGAGTTTCTAGCACAGATACGCAGTATTTT.

The CDR3 region is CASSLASQLNTEAFF. The CDR3 nucleotides read TGTGCCAGCAGCTTAGCGTCACAGCTGAACACTGAAGCTTTCTTT. The gene calls are TRBV7-9 and TRBJ1-1; D not resolved. CDR3 length equals 15 residues. From germline, CDR1 is SEHNR and CDR2 FQNEAQ (reference sequence). The V and J ends lost 0 bases and 0 bases respectively, with 8 bases between them.

The rearrangement joins TRBV7-8 to TRBJ2-1, with TRBD2 matching over 9 bases. Germline V gene sequence: CDR1 SGHVS, CDR2 FQNEAQ. V shed 5 bases and J 7 bases; nucleotides not matched to a gene: 12. The CDR3 has 16 amino acids. CDR3 DNA sequence: TGTGCCAGCAGCCCGACCAGGGTAGCGGGAGTTAATGAGCAGTTCTTC. Translating gives CASSPTRVAGVNEQFF. The whole variable domain, filled in from reference TRBV7-8 and TRBJ2-1, reads GAGVSQSPRYKVAKRGQDVALRCDPISGHVSLFWYQQALGQGPEFLTYFQNEAQLDKSGLPSDRFFAERPEGSVSTLKIQRTQQEDSAVYLCASSPTRVAGVNEQFFGPGTRLTVL.

This chain joins TRBV9 and TRBJ2-1, with unresolved D. Per germline, CDR1 SGDLS and CDR2 YYNGEE. V was trimmed by 4 bases and J by 3 bases, leaving 8 bases between them. This CDR3 has 13 residues. CDR3 in amino acids: CASSYSLYNEQFF. DNA of the CDR3: TGTGCCAGCAGCTACTCCCTCTACAATGAGCAGTTCTTC.

In DNA form, the CDR3 reads TGTGCCAGCGGGCCCGGGGTAGCGGGGGGCGACGAGACCCAGTACTTC. This translates into CASGPGVAGGDETQYF. This chain links TRBV7-7 with TRBJ2-5; 10 nucleotides line up with TRBD2. Trimming at V came to 8 bases and at J to 5 bases, leaving 14 bases not matched to a gene. Germline V gene data show CDR1 as SSHAT and CDR2 as FNYEAQ (reference sequence). CDR3 length: 16 amino acids.